This T cell receptor (beta chain) came from a study of blood T cell repertoires in COVID-19. For the study at large: Samples came from the United States, Italy and Spain, spanning acute and convalescent COVID-19. In each case, the material was cDNA or gDNA derived from T cells, B-cell-depleted T cells, or PBMCs.

In terms of age and location, participants ranged from about 18 to 95 years and lived in under 30 US areas. TCRdb's table, derived via immunoSEQ multiplex PCR, lists solely in-frame clones and lacks some. The data contain 350,000 to 400,000 clones, just over 90% of them singletons. Germline CDR1 KGHSH, CDR2 LQKENI. V lost 3 bases to trimming and J lost 6 bases, with 22 bases between them. This CDR3 is built from 17 residues. The clonotype comes from a middle-aged woman who had been exposed to COVID-19. The rearrangement joins TRBV18 to TRBJ2-3, with a tentative D call TRBD1 (5 bases). Sequencing was done on a sample of PBMCs or T cells enriched from blood (not recorded which). The CDR3 is CASSPTIRQCSKDTQYF. For the CDR3, the DNA is TGTGCCAGCTCACCTACCATAAGACAGTGTAGCAAGGATACGCAGTATTTT.